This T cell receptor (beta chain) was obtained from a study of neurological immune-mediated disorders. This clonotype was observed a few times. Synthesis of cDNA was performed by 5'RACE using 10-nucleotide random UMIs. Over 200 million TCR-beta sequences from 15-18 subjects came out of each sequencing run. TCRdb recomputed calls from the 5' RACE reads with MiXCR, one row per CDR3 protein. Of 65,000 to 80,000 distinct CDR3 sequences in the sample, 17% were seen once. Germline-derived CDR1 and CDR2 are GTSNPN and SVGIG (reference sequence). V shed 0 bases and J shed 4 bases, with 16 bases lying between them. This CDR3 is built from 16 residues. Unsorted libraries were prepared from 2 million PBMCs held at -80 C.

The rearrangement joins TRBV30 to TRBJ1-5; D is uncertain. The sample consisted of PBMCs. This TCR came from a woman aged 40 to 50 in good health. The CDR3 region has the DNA TGTGCCTGGAGTGTATACCGTGGCAGCTTTAATCAGCCCCAGCATTTT. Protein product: CAWSVYRGSFNQPQHF.